This TCR beta chain was captured by sequencing in a study of CD8+CD57+ T cells in acquired aplastic anemia. A note on this clonotype: This may be a read error, as it is one base from a much larger clone.

Genomic DNA was employed as the template in profiling TCR beta VDJ and CDR3. TCRdb reprocessed the reads with MiXCR, giving one entry per CDR3 protein. The sample lists about 200,000 distinct CDR3 sequences, roughly 45% occurring once. The patients chosen for sequencing had shown expansion of CD8+CD57+ cells (detected by flow cytometry). The germline V gene has CDR1 MNHNS and CDR2 SASEGT. The CDR3 consists of 11 residues. The chain links TRBV6-1 to TRBJ1-5; no reliable D call. The sequence derives from a human donor with aplastic anemia. The sequenced material came from sorted CD4+, CD8+, or CD8+CD57+ T cells (not recorded which) from PBMCs. CDR3: CAGSVDQPQHF. The CDR3 region has the DNA TGTGCCGGCAGTGTAGACCAGCCCCAGCATTTT.